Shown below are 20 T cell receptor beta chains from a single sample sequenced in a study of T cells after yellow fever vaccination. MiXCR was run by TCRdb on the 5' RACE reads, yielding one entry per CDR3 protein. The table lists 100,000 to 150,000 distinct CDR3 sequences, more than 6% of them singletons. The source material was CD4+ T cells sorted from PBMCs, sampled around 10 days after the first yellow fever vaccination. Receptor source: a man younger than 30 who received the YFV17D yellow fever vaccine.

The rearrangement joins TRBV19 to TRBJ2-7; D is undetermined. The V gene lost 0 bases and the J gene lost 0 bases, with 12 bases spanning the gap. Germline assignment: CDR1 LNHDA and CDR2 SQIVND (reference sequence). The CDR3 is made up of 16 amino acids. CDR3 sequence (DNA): TGTGCCAGTAGTATAGATCGAGGAAGGAGCTCCTACGAGCAGTACGTC. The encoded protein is CASSIDRGRSSYEQYV.

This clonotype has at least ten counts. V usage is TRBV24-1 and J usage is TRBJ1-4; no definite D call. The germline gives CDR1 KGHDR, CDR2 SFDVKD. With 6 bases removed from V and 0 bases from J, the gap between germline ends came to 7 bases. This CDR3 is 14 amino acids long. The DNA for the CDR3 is TGTGCCACCAGTCAGAGCTCAACTAATGAAAAACTGTTTTTT. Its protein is CATSQSSTNEKLFF.

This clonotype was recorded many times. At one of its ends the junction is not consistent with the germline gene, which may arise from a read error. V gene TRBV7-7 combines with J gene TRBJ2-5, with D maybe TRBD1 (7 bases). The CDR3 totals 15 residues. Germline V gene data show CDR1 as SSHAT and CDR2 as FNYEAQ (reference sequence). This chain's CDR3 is CASSLGGTAQETQYF. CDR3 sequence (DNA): TGTGCTAGCAGCTTAGGCGGGACAGCACAAGAGACCCAGTACTTC.

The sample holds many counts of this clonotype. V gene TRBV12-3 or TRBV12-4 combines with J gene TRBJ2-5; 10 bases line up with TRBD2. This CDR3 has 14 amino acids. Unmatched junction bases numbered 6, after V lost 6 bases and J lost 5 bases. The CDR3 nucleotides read TGTGCCAGCAGCCCAAGCGGGGGGGGGGAGACCCAGTACTTC. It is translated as CASSPSGGGETQYF.

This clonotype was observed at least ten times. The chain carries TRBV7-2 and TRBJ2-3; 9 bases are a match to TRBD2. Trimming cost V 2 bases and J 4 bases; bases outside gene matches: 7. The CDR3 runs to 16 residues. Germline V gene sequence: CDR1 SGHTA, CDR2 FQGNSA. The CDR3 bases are TGTGCCAGCAGCTTACTGCGGGGGGGGTTTGCAGATACGCAGTATTTT. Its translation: CASSLLRGGFADTQYF. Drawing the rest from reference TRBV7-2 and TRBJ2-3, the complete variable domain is GAGVSQSPSNKVTEKGKDVELRCDPISGHTALYWYRQSLGQGLEFLIYFQGNSAPDKSGLPSDRFSAERTGGSVSTLTIQRTQQEDSAVYLCASSLLRGGFADTQYFGPGTRLTVL.

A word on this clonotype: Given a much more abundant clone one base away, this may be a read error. The CDR3 sequence is CASSQLVAQETQYF. CDR3 nucleotides: TGTGCCAGCAGCCAGTTGGTAGCGCAAGAGACCCAGTACTTC. This chain joins TRBV3-1 and TRBJ2-5; D is possibly TRBD2 (5 bases). The V and J ends lost 3 bases and 2 bases respectively, with 10 bases between them. Germline V gene sequence: CDR1 LGHDT, CDR2 YNNKEL (reference sequence). CDR3 length equals 14 residues.

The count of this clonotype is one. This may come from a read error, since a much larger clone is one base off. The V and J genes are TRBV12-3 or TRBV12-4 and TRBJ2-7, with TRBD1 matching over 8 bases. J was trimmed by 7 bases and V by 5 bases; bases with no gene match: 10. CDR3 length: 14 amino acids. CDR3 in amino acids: CASSKTQGAYEQYF. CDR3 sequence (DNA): TGTGCCAGCAGTAAGACGCAGGGGGCTTATGAGCAGTACTTC.

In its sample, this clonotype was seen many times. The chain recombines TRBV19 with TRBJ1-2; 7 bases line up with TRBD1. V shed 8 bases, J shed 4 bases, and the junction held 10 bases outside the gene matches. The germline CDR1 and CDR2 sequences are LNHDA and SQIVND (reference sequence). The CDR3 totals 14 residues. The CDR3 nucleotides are TGTGCCAGTGGCGTTGGACAGGCCAGCTATGGCTACACCTTC. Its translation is CASGVGQASYGYTF. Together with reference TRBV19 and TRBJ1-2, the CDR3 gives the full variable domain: DGGITQSPKYLFRKEGQNVTLSCEQNLNHDAMYWYRQDPGQGLRLIYYSQIVNDFQKGDIAEGYSVSREKKESFPLTVTSAQKNPTAFYLCASGVGQASYGYTFGSGTRLTVV.

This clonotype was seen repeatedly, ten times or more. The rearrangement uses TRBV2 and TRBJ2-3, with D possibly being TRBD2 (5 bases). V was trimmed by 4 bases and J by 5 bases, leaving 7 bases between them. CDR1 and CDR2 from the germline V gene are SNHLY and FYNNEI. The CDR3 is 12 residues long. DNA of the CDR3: TGTGCCAGCAGTGTAGAGGGAGATACGCAGTATTTT. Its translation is CASSVEGDTQYF.

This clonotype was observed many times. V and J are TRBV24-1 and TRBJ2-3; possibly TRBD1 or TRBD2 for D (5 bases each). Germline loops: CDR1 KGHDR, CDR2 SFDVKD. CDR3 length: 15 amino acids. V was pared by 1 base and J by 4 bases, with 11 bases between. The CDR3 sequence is CATSDFSGPSDTQYF. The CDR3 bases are TGTGCCACCAGTGATTTCTCGGGGCCATCAGATACGCAGTATTTT.

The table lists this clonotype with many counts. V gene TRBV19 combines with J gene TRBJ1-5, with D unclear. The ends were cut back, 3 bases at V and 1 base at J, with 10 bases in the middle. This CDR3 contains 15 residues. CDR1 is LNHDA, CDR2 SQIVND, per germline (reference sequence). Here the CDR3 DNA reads TGTGCCAGTAGTATCGATGGGGTAAGCAATCAGCCCCAGCATTTT. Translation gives CASSIDGVSNQPQHF.

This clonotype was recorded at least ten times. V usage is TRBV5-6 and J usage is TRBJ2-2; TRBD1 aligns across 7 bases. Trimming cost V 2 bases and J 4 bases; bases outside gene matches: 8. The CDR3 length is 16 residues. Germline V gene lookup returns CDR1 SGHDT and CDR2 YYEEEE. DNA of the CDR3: TGTGCCAGCAGCTTTAGGGCAGGGGGTCGCACCGGGGAGCTGTTTTTT. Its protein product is CASSFRAGGRTGELFF. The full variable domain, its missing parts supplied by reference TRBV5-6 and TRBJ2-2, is DAGVTQSPTHLIKTRGQQVTLRCSPKSGHDTVSWYQQALGQGPQFIFQYYEEEERQRGNFPDRFSGHQFPNYSSELNVNALLLGDSALYLCASSFRAGGRTGELFFGEGSRLTVL.

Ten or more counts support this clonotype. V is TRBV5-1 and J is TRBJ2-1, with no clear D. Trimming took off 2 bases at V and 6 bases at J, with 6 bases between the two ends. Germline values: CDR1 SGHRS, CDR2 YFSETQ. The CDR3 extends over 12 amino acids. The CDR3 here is CASSFPSNEQFF. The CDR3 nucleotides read TGCGCCAGCAGCTTCCCCAGCAATGAGCAGTTCTTC.

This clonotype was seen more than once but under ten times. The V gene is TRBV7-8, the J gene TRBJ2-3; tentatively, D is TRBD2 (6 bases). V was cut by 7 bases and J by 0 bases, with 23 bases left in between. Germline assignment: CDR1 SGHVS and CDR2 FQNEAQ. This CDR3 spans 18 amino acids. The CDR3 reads CASNFGGPPLLSTDTQYF. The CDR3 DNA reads TGTGCCAGCAATTTTGGAGGGCCCCCTCTTCTAAGCACAGATACGCAGTATTTT.

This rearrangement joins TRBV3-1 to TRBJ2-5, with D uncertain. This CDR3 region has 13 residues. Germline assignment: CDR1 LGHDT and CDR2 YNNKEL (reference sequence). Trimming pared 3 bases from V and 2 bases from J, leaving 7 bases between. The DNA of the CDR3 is TGTGCCAGCAGCCAGAACCATCAAGAGACCCAGTACTTC. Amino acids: CASSQNHQETQYF.

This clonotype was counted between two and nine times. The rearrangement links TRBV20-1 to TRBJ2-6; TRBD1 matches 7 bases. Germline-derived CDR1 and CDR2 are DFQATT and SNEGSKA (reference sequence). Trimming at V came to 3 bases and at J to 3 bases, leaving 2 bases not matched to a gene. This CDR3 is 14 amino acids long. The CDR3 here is CSASDRDGANVLTF. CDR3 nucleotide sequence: TGCAGTGCTAGCGACAGGGATGGGGCCAACGTCCTGACTTTC.

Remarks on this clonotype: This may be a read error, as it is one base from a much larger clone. The CDR3 loop reads CASSRGGSVTNEQFF. The CDR3 nucleotides read TGCGCCAGCAGTCGTGGGGGAAGCGTGACAAATGAGCAGTTCTTC. V usage is TRBV5-1 and J usage is TRBJ2-1; the D call may be TRBD1 or TRBD2 (5 bases each). Germline-derived CDR1 and CDR2 are SGHRS and YFSETQ. V dropped 5 bases and J dropped 7 bases, with 19 bases sitting between them. CDR3 length: 15 amino acids.

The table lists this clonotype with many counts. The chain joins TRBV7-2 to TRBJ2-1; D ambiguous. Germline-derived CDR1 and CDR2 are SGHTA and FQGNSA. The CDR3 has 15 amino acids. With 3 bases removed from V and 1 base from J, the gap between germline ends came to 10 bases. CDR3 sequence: CASSFGSASYNEQFF. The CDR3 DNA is TGTGCCAGCAGCTTCGGTTCAGCATCCTACAATGAGCAGTTCTTC.

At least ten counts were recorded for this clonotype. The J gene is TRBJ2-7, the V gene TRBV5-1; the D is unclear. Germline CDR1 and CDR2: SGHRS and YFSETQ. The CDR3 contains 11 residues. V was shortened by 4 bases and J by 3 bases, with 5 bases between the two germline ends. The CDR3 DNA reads TGCGCCAGCAGCGAGTTCTACGAGCAGTACTTC. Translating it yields CASSEFYEQYF.

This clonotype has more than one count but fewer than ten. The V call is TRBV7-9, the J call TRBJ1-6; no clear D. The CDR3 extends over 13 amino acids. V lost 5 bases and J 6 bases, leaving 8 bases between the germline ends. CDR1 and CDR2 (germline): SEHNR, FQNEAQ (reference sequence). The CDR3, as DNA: TGTGCCAGCAGCGGGGATGCTAATTCACCCCTCCACTTT. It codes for CASSGDANSPLHF.